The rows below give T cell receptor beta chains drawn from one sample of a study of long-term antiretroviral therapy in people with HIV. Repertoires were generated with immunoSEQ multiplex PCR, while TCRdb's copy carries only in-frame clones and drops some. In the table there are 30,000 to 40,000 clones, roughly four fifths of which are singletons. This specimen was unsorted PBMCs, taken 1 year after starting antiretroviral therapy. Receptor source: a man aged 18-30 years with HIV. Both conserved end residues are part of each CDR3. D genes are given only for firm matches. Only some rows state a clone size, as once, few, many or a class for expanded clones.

CDR3: CASRPLQILNTEAFF
DNA: TGTGCCAGCAGACCCCTACAGATATTGAACACTGAAGCTTTCTTT
J: TRBJ1-1
D: .
size: .
V: TRBV28

CDR3: CASSPPSGRPEQYF
DNA: TGTGCCAGCTCACCACCGAGCGGGCGTCCCGAGCAGTACTTC
J: TRBJ2-7
D: .
size: .
V: TRBV18

CDR3: CASTMPGTGDEKLFF
DNA: TGTGCCAGCACGATGCCGGGAACAGGCGATGAAAAACTGTTTTTT
J: TRBJ1-4
D: .
size: .
V: TRBV6-1

CDR3: CASSWYLNTEAFF
DNA: TGTGCCAGCAGTTGGTACCTGAACACTGAAGCTTTCTTT
J: TRBJ1-1
D: .
size: .
V: TRBV6-1

CDR3: CASSLAHGLTEAFF
DNA: TGTGCCAGCAGCTTAGCCCACGGGCTCACTGAAGCTTTCTTT
J: TRBJ1-1
D: .
size: .
V: TRBV7-9

CDR3: CASSHPLSREISPLHF
DNA: TGTGCCAGCAGCCACCCTTTAAGTCGGGAGATTTCACCCCTCCACTTT
J: TRBJ1-6
D: .
size: .
V: TRBV5-4

CDR3: CASSLDGGEGNQPQHF
DNA: TGTGCCAGCAGCTTAGACGGGGGCGAGGGCAATCAGCCCCAGCATTTT
J: TRBJ1-5
D: .
size: .
V: TRBV7-2

CDR3: CASSVQGSRKVDTQYF
DNA: TGTGCCAGCAGCGTGCAAGGCTCCCGAAAGGTAGATACGCAGTATTTT
J: TRBJ2-3
D: .
size: .
V: TRBV9

CDR3: CASSADSYEQYF
DNA: TGTGCCAGCAGCGCCGACAGTTACGAGCAGTACTTC
J: TRBJ2-7
D: .
size: .
V: TRBV9

CDR3: CASRGDSPPYEQYF
DNA: TGTGCCAGCAGGGGGGACAGCCCTCCCTACGAGCAGTACTTC
J: TRBJ2-7
D: TRBD1
size: once
V: TRBV27

CDR3: CASSGGGGLGF
DNA: TGTGCCAGCAGCGGGGGGGGTGGCTTGGGCTTC
J: TRBJ1-2
D: .
size: .
V: TRBV9

CDR3: CASSLDRGLGETQYF
DNA: TGCGCCAGCAGCTTGGACAGGGGGCTAGGGGAGACCCAGTACTTC
J: TRBJ2-5
D: TRBD1
size: .
V: TRBV5-1

CDR3: CASSQVGPENTEAFF
DNA: TGCGCCAGCAGCCAAGTTGGACCCGAGAACACTGAAGCTTTCTTT
J: TRBJ1-1
D: .
size: .
V: TRBV4-1

CDR3: CASSLVVGGGYTF
DNA: TGTGCCAGCAGCTTGGTAGTGGGAGGAGGCTACACCTTC
J: TRBJ1-2
D: .
size: .
V: TRBV5-4

CDR3: CASSHDRDGNYEQYF
DNA: TGTGCCAGCAGCCACGACAGGGACGGGAACTACGAGCAGTACTTC
J: TRBJ2-7
D: TRBD1
size: .
V: TRBV7-9

CDR3: CASRPGGADEQYF
DNA: TGTGCCAGCAGACCAGGGGGCGCCGACGAGCAGTACTTC
J: TRBJ2-7
D: TRBD1
size: .
V: TRBV7-8

CDR3: CASRLSGEETQYF
DNA: TGTGCCAGCAGATTAAGCGGGGAGGAGACCCAGTACTTC
J: TRBJ2-5
D: TRBD2
size: .
V: TRBV28

CDR3: CASRTGQGVQQPQHF
DNA: TGTGCCAGCAGGACGGGACAGGGGGTTCAACAGCCCCAGCATTTT
J: TRBJ1-5
D: TRBD1
size: .
V: TRBV6-1

CDR3: CASSFPTGELFF
DNA: TGTGCCAGCAGCTTCCCCACCGGGGAGCTGTTTTTT
J: TRBJ2-2
D: .
size: .
V: TRBV7-9

CDR3: CASSQVLGGANYGYTF
DNA: TGCGCCAGCAGCCAAGTTTTAGGGGGCGCCAACTATGGCTACACCTTC
J: TRBJ1-2
D: TRBD1
size: .
V: TRBV4-1

CDR3: CASSKDRHQPQHF
DNA: TGTGCCAGCAGCAAGGACAGACATCAGCCCCAGCATTTT
J: TRBJ1-5
D: .
size: .
V: TRBV28

CDR3: CASSYTGWGAGELFF
DNA: TGTGCCAGCAGCTACACAGGGTGGGGGGCCGGGGAGCTGTTTTTT
J: TRBJ2-2
D: .
size: .
V: TRBV11-3

CDR3: CASSTPGQGNTEAFF
DNA: TGTGCCAGCAGTACGCCGGGACAGGGGAACACTGAAGCTTTCTTT
J: TRBJ1-1
D: TRBD1
size: few
V: TRBV6-5

CDR3: CASSGNPRTGGYEQYF
DNA: TGTGCCAGCAGCGGAAATCCTAGGACAGGGGGCTACGAGCAGTACTTC
J: TRBJ2-7
D: TRBD1
size: .
V: TRBV7-6